Described below is a single T cell receptor (beta chain) sequence and its context. Extraction of RNA preceded its reverse transcription into cDNA, which served as the sequencing template. This table comes from immunoSEQ multiplex PCR, and its TCRdb copy is limited to in-frame clones, with some not included. The table has 110,000 or so clones, 55% to 65% seen once. The source of the sample is a study of CD8+ T cells in alopecia areata. The germline V gene has CDR1 SQVTM and CDR2 ANQGSEA. The CDR3 spans 13 residues. With 4 bases removed from V and 0 bases from J, the gap between germline ends came to 9 bases.

This sequence was found in a human donor in good health. Sample: CD4+ T cells sorted from blood. The V call is TRBV29-1, the J call TRBJ1-2; D is undetermined. The CDR3 region is CSVAVGTNYGYTF. The CDR3 DNA reads TGCAGCGTTGCTGTGGGGACTAACTATGGCTACACCTTC. Drawing the rest from reference TRBV29-1 and TRBJ1-2, the complete variable domain is SAVISQKPSRDICQRGTSLTIQCQVDSQVTMMFWYRQQPGQSLTLIATANQGSEATYESGFVIDKFPISRPNLTFSTLTVSNMSPEDSSIYLCSVAVGTNYGYTFGSGTRLTVV.